This T cell receptor (beta chain) was recorded in a study of shared clonotypes between healthy human individuals. Method: immunoSEQ multiplex PCR; TCRdb's copy keeps in-frame clones and lacks some. The repertoire holds around 1.5 million clones, with approximately 98% as singletons. In its sample, this clone was seen once. This specimen includes other DNA sequences encoding the same CDR3. Trimming took 3 bases from V and 0 from J, leaving 5 bases between them. Germline V gene lookup returns CDR1 LNHNV and CDR2 YYDKDF (reference sequence). The CDR3 loop spans 13 amino acids. Sample: naive CD4+ T cells sorted from blood. Subset here: CD45RA+ positively selected. This chain uses TRBV15 with TRBJ1-2; D is possibly TRBD1 (5 bases). The receptor was derived from a man aged 30 to 45 in good health. CDR3: CATSRGANYGYTF. The CDR3 DNA sequence: TGTGCCACCAGCAGGGGGGCTAACTATGGCTACACCTTC.